This T cell receptor beta chain was identified in a study of PD-1 blockade in classical Hodgkin lymphoma. Noted time point: cycle 4 day 1 (C4D1), after about 6 weeks of nivolumab. Every patient relapsed after autologous stem cell transplantation, and brentuximab vedotin exposure varied. General study points: While CD8+ TCR diversity did not rise significantly by C4D1, CD4+ TCR diversity did. It was reported that newly diagnosed patients had less baseline TCR diversity than healthy donors. Anyone who began nivolumab under 1 year after ASCT was excluded. Newly diagnosed patients had diversity similar to the baseline diversity of complete responders.

For this clone: What it recognizes is unknown.

The CDR3 extends over 16 amino acids. CDR1 is SEHNR and CDR2 is FQNEAQ in the germline V gene (reference sequence). V lost 0 bases and J lost 2; bases outside the gene matches: 5. TCRdb keeps only in-frame clones here, not all; method: immunoSEQ multiplex PCR. The sample lists roughly 100,000 clones; about 92% were seen once. The chain is built from TRBV7-9 and TRBJ2-3, with 7 bases aligning to TRBD2. The sequencing here drew on peripheral blood mononuclear cells (PBMCs), taken before the fourth cycle of nivolumab. This clonotype originated in a human donor with classical Hodgkin lymphoma. Written as DNA, the CDR3 is TGTGCCAGCAGCTTAGCACAAAGCGGGAACACAGATACGCAGTATTTT. Translated, it gives CASSLAQSGNTDTQYF.